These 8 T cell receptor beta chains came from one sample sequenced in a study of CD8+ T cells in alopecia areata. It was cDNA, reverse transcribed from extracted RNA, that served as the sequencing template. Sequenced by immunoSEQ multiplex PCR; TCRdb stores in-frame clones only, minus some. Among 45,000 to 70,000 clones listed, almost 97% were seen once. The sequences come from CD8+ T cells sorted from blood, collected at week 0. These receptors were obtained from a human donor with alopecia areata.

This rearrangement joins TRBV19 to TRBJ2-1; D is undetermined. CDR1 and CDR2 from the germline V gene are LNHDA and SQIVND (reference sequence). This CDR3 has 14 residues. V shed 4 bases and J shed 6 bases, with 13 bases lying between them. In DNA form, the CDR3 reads TGTGCCAGTAGTAATCGGGCAGGCCGCAATGAGCAGTTCTTC. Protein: CASSNRAGRNEQFF.

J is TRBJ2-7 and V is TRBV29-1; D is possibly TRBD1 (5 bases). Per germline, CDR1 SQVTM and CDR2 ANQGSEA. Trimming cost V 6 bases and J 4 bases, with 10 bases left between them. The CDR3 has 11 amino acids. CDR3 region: CSVEQGYEQYF. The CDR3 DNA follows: TGCAGCGTGGAGCAGGGATACGAGCAGTACTTC.

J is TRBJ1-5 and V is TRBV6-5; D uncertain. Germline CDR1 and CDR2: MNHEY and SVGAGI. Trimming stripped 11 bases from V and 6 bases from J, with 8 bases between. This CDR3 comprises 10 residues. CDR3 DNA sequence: TGTGCCGAGATGGCTCAGCCCCAGCATTTT. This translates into CAEMAQPQHF.

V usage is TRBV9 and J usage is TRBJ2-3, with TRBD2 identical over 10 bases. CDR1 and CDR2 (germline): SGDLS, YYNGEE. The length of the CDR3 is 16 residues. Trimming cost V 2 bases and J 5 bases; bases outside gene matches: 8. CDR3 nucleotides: TGTGCCAGCAGCGTGGAAGCGGGGGGGCCGGTAGATACGCAGTATTTT. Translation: CASSVEAGGPVDTQYF.

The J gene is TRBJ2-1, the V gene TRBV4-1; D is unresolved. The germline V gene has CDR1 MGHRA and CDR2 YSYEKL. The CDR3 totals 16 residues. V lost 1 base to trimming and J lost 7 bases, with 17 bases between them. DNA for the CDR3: TGCGCCAGCAGCCAAGGGGCCTTCACTCTAGATAATGAGCAGTTCTTC. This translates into CASSQGAFTLDNEQFF.

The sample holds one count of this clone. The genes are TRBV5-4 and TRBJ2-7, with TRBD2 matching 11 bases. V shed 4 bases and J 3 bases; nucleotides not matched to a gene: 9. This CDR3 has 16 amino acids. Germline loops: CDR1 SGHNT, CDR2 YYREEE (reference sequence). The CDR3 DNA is TGTGCCAGCAGCCCTAGCCTAGCGGGGGGTAGCTACGAGCAGTACTTC. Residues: CASSPSLAGGSYEQYF.

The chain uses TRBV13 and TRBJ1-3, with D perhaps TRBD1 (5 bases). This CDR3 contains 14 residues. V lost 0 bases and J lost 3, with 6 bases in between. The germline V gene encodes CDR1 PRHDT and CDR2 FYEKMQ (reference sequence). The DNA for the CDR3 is TGTGCCAGCAGCTTAGGGACAGATGGAAACACCATATATTTT. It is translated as CASSLGTDGNTIYF.

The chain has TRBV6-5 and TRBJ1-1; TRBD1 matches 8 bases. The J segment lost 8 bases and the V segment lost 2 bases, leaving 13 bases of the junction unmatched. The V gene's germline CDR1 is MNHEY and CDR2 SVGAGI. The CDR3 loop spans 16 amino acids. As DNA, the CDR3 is TGTGCCAGCAGTTACCTACGGACAGGGCCGGTTGGGGAAGCTTTCTTT. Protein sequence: CASSYLRTGPVGEAFF.